This T cell receptor (beta chain) was recovered during a study of graft-versus-host responses after intestinal transplantation. TCRdb keeps only in-frame clones here, not all; method: immunoSEQ multiplex PCR. The top ten hold 1.9% of the sample, which has about 11,000 clones, approximately 32% seen once. This CDR3 comprises 14 residues. Trimming took off 1 base at V and 3 bases at J, with 9 bases between the two ends. The sequencing used alloreactive CD4+ T cells from a mixed lymphocyte reaction culture, collected before transplantation. This sample's subset: CFSE-low proliferating T cells sorted from roughly 6-day pre-transplant mixed lymphocyte reaction (GvH or HvG direction). The rearrangement uses TRBV23-1 and TRBJ2-5; D possibly corresponds to TRBD1 (5 bases). TRBV23-1 is filed as an ORF, its function uncertain. This sequence was found in a human patient who was an organ donor for intestinal transplantation. Here the CDR3 DNA reads TGCGCCAGCAGTCAATTGACAGCGAAAGAGACCCAGTACTTC. It specifies CASSQLTAKETQYF.